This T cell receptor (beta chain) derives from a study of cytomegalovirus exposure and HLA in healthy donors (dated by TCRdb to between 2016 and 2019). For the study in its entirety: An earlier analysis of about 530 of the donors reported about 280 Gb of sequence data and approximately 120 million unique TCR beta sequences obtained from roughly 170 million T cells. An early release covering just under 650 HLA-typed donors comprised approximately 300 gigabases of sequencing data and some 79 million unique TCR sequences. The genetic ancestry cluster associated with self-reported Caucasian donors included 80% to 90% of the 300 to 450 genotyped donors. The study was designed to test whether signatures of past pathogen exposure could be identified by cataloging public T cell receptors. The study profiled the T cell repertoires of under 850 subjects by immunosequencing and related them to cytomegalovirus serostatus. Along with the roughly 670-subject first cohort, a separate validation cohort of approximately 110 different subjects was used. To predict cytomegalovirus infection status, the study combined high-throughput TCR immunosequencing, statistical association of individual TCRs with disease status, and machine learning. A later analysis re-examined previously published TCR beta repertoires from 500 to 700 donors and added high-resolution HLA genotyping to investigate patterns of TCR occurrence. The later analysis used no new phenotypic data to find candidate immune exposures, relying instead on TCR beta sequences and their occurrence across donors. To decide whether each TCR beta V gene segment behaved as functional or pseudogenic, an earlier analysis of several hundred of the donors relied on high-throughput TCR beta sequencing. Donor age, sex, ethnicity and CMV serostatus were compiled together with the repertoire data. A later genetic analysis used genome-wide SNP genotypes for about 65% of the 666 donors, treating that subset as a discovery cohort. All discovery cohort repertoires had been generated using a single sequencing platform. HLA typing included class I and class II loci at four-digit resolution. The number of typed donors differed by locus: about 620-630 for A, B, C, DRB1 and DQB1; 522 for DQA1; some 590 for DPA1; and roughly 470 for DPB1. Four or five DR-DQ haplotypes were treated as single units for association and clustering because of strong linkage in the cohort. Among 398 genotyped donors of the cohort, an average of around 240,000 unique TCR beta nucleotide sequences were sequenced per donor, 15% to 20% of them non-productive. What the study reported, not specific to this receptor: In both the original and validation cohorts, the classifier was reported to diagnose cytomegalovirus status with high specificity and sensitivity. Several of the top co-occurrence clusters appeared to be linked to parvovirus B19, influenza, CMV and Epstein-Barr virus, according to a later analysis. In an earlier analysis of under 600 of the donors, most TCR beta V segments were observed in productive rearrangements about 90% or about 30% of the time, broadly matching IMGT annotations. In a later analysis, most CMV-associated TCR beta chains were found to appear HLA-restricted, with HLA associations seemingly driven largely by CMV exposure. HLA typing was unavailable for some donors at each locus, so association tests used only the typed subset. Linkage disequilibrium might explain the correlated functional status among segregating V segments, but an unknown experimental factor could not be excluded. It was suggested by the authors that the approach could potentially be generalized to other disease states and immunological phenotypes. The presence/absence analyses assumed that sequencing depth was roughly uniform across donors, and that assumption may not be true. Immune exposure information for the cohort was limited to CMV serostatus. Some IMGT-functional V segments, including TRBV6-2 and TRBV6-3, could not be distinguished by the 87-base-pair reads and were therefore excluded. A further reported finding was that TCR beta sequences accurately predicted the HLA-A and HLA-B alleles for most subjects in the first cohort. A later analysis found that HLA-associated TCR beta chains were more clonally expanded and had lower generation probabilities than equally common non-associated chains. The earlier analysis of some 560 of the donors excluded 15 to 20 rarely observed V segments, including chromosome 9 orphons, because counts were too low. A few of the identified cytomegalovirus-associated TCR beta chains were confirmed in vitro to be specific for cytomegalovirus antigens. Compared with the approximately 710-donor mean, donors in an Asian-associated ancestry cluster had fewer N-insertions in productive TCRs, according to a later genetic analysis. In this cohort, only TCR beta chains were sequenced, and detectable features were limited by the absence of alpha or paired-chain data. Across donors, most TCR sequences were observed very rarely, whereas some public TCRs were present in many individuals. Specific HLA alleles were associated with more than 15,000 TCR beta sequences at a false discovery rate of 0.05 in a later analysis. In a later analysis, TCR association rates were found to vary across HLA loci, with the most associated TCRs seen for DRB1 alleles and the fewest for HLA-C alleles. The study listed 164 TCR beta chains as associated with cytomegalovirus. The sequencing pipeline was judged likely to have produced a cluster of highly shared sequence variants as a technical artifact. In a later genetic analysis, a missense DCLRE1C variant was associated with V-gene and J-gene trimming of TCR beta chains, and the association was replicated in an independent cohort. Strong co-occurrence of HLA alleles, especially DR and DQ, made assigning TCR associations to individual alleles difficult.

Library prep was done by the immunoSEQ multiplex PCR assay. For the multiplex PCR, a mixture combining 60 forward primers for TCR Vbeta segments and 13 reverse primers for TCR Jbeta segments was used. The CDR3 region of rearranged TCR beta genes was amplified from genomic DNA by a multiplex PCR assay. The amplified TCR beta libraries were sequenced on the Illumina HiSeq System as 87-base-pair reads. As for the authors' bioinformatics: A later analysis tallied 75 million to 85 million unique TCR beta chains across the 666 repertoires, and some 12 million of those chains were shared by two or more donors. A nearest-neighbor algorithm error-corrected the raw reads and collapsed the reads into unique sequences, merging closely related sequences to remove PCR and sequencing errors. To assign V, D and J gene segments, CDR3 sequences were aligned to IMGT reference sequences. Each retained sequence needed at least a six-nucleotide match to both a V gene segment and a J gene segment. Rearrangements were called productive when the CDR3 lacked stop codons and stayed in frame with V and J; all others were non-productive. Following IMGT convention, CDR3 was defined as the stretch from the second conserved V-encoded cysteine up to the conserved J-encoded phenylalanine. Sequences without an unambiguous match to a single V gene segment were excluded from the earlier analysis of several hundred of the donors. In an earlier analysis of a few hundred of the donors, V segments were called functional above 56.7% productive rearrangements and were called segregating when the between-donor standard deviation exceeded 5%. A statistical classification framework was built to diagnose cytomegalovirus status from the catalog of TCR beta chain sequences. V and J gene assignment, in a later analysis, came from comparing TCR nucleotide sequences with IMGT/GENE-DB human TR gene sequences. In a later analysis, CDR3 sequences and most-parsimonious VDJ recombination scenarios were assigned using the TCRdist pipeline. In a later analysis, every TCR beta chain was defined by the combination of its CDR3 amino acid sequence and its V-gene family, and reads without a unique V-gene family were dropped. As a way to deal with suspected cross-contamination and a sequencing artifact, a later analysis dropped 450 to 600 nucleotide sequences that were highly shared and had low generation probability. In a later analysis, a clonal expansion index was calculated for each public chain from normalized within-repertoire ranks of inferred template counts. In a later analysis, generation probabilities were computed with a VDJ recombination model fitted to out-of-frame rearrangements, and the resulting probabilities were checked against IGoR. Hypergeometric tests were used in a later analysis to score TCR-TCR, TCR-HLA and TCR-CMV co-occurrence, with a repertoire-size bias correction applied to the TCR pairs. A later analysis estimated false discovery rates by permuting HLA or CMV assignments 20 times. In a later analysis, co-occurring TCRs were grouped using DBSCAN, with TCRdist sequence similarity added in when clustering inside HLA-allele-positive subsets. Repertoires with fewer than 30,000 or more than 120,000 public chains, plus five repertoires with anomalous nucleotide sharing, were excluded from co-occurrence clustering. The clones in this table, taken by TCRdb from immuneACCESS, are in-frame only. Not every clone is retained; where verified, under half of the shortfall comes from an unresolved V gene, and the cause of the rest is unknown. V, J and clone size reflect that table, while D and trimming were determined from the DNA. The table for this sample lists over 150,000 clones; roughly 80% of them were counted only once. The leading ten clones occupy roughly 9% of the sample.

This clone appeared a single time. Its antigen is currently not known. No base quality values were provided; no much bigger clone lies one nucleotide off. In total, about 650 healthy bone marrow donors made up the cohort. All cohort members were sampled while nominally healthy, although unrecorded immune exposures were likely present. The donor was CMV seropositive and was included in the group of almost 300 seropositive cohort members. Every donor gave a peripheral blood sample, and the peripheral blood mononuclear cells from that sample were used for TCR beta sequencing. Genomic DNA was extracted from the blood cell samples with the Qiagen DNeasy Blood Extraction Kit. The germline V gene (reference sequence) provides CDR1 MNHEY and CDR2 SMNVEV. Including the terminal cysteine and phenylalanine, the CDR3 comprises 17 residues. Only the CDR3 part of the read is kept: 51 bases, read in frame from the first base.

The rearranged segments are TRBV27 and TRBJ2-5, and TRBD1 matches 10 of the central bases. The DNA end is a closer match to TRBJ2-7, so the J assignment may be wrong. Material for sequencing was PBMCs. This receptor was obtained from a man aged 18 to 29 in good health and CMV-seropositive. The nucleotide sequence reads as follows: TGTGCCAGCAGTGTGGGACAGGGGCGGGGGGAATTCTACGAGCAGTACTTC. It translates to CASSVGQGRGEFYEQYF.